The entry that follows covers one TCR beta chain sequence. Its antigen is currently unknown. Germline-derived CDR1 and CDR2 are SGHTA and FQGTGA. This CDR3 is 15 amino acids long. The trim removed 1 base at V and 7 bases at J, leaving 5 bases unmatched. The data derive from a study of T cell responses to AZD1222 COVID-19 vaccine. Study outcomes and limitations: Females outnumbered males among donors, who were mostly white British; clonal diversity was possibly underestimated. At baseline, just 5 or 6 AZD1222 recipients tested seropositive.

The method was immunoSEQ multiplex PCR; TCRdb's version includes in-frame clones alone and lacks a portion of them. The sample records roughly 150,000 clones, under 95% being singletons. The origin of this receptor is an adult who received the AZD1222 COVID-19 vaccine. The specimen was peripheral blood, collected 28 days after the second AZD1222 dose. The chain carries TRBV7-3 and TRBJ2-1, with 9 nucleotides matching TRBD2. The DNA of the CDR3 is TGTGCCAGCAGCTTAAAGTTAGCGGGAGTGAATGAGCAGTTCTTC. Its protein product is CASSLKLAGVNEQFF.